These T cell receptor beta chains were read from a single sample in a study of blood T cell repertoires in COVID-19. Sequencing was performed with immunoSEQ multiplex PCR; in TCRdb, only in-frame clones are kept and a portion is missing. The sample has approximately 300,000 clones; about 90% are singletons. Input material: peripheral blood. These receptors were collected from a woman aged 25 to 45 with COVID-19, enrolled during active disease. Both conserved end residues are part of each CDR3. The D gene is left open where the match is weak. Size values are once, few and many counts, or a class for expanded clones, and some rows have none.

NA,TRBV28,NA,TRBJ1-5,CASVDPNSRPQHF,TGTGCCAGTGTTGACCCAAACAGTCGGCCCCAGCATTTT
TRBD2,TRBV10-2,NA,TRBJ2-7,CASSDWLADAYEQYF,TGCGCCAGCAGTGATTGGCTAGCGGACGCCTACGAGCAGTACTTC
TRBD1,TRBV3-1/TRBV3-2,NA,TRBJ2-1,CASSPEPGQGVNEQFF,TGTGCCAGCAGCCCTGAACCGGGACAGGGGGTGAATGAGCAGTTCTTC
TRBD2,TRBV3-1/TRBV3-2,NA,TRBJ2-1,CASSPLASGRVQQFF,TGTGCCAGCAGCCCCCTGGCTAGCGGGAGAGTGCAGCAGTTCTTC
TRBD2,TRBV6-2/TRBV6-3,NA,TRBJ2-3,CASSYSEREGTDTQYF,TGTGCCAGCAGTTACTCGGAGCGGGAGGGCACAGATACGCAGTATTTT
TRBD2,TRBV2,NA,TRBJ2-2,CASRRASGSRDTGELFF,TGTGCCAGCAGAAGGGCTAGCGGGAGTAGGGACACCGGGGAGCTGTTTTTT
NA,TRBV28,NA,TRBJ1-5,CASSLLTGSNQPQHF,TGTGCCAGCAGTTTATTAACAGGGAGCAATCAGCCCCAGCATTTT
NA,TRBV5-6,NA,TRBJ2-7,CASSLFVDSAYEQYF,TGTGCCAGCAGCTTGTTTGTTGATTCGGCCTACGAGCAGTACTTC
NA,TRBV11-2,NA,TRBJ2-3,CASSPWPGGTDTQYF,TGTGCCAGCAGCCCCTGGCCAGGGGGCACAGATACGCAGTATTTT
NA,TRBV19,NA,TRBJ1-5,CASSARQVLGPQHF,TGTGCCAGTAGTGCCCGACAGGTCCTGGGCCCCCAGCATTTT
NA,TRBV12-3/TRBV12-4,NA,TRBJ1-2,CASSRRSGYTF,TGTGCCAGCAGTCGAAGGAGTGGCTACACCTTC
TRBD2,TRBV25-1,once,TRBJ2-5,CASSHTSGRARETQYF,TGTGCCAGCAGTCATACTAGCGGGAGGGCCAGGGAGACCCAGTACTTC